This TCR beta chain was found in a study of blood T cell repertoires in COVID-19 (dated by TCRdb to 2020 to 2021). Looking at the study overall: Samples covering the acute and convalescent phases of COVID-19 were provided by collaborators in the United States, Italy and Spain. The material from the prospective study consisted of cDNA or gDNA derived from T cells, B-cell-depleted T cells, or PBMCs. Deeply sampled blood TCRbeta repertoires from subjects exposed to, actively infected with, or recovered from COVID-19 were included in the dataset. The repertoires were made available in a free public database intended to serve as a resource for research on the immune response to SARS-CoV-2. Samples were obtained from the ongoing ImmuneRACE study (first 160 participants) and from over 1,000 subjects provided by 6 global collaborators. Nearly every sample came with metadata listing a de-identified subject ID, COVID-19 status, age in years and sex. Where HLA class I and class II types were available, the types were taken from metadata supplied by the sample provider, not from assay-based typing.

Broader findings and caveats from the paper: The quantity of clinical and demographic metadata differed by source and by participant and was supplied without curation.

Each collaborating institution followed its own protocols to collect whole blood in K2EDTA tubes. For TCRbeta analysis, collaborators shipped samples as frozen whole blood, isolated PBMCs, or DNA extracted from either of those sample types. About this clone itself: The antigen it binds to is not known. The record has no base qualities; no much larger clone is one base away.

The CDR3 goes from the cysteine to the phenylalanine over 14 residues. The kept DNA is CDR3 alone, 42 bases in frame from the first base. The germline V gene encodes CDR1 KGHSH and CDR2 LQKENI. V is cut back by 4 bases and J by 6 bases, with 8 bases in the junction unmatched. TCRbeta CDR3 regions were amplified from genomic DNA by means of the immunoSEQ Assay, a bias-controlled multiplex PCR. The authors' pipeline ran thus. The number of nucleated cells in each sample was estimated from the amplification of reference gene primers within the assay. To quantify the absolute abundance of each unique TCRbeta CDR3 rearrangement, sequence reads were collapsed and filtered. For each sample, productive Simpson clonality was calculated as the square root of Simpson's diversity index across productive rearrangements. TCRdb provides this immuneACCESS table in a form limited to in-frame rearrangements. Some clones are lacking; in checked studies, under half of them reflect an unresolved V gene, and why the rest are absent is not known. V and J calls and clone size are copied from that table; D and trimming were computed from the DNA. The sample data list roughly 110,000 clones, and 82% of these were observed just once. 7% to 9% of the sample is taken by the ten largest.

The TCR comes from a man between 65 and 85 years old with acute or convalescent COVID-19. In this chain, TRBV18 is recombined with TRBJ2-7, and 8 bases in between align with TRBD1. What was sequenced was peripheral blood. The DNA is TGTGCCAGCTCACTGAGACAGGGGACGGGCGAGCAGTACTTC. Its coded protein is CASSLRQGTGEQYF.